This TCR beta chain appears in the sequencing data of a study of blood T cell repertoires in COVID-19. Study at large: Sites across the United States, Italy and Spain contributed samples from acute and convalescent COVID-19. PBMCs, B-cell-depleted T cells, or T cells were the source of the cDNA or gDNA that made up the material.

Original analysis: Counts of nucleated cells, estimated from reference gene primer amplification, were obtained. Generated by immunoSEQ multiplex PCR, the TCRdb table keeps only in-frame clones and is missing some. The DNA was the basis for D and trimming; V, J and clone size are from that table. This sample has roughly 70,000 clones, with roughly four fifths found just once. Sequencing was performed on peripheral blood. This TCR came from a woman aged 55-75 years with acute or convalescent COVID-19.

The CDR3 nucleotides read TGTGCCAGTAGTCCAGGACAAGGCTTTGAGACCCAGTACTTC. Protein product: CASSPGQGFETQYF. The chain joins TRBV19 to TRBJ2-5; the D gene is possibly TRBD1 (5 bases). This CDR3 region has 14 residues. The germline V and J ends were trimmed by 5 bases and 5 bases, with 15 bases remaining between them. Germline CDR1 reads LNHDA; CDR2 reads SQIVND (reference sequence).